The clone carrying this TCR beta chain has just a few counts. Its antigen is currently unknown. This entry belongs to a study of CD8+CD57+ T cells in acquired aplastic anemia. About the study: Mean yield of DNA from sorted CD4+ and CD8+ cells was approximately 3 ug. Study-level results: There were 25 to 30 CD8+ CDR3 sequences that occurred in both patients and controls.

V shed 6 bases and J shed 3 bases, with 9 bases lying between them. Germline loops: CDR1 ENHRY, CDR2 SYGVKD. CDR3 length: 13 amino acids. Genomic DNA was employed as the template in profiling TCR beta VDJ and CDR3. Using its own MiXCR run on the reads, TCRdb lists one record per CDR3 protein. The sample has roughly 200,000 distinct CDR3 sequences, around 60% seen once. In patients chosen for sequencing, flow cytometry had shown CD8+CD57+ cell expansion. Severe acquired aplastic anemia was the diagnosis recorded for all patients. When blood sampling took place, the patients had received no therapy. This sequence joins TRBV10-3 and TRBJ2-1; no clear D gene. The receptor comes from a human donor with aplastic anemia. The sequencing sample was made of sorted CD4+, CD8+, or CD8+CD57+ T cells (not recorded which) from PBMCs. The CDR3 protein is CAISELDYNEQFF. DNA for the CDR3: TGTGCCATCAGCGAGCTTGACTACAATGAGCAGTTCTTC.